The 8 T cell receptor beta chains below were found in one sample sequenced in a study of T cells after yellow fever vaccination. One entry per CDR3 protein, called by TCRdb with MiXCR from the 5' RACE reads. The sample consists of some 400,000 distinct CDR3 sequences, 6.2% of them appearing once. The sequencing here drew on PBMCs, taken 5 days after the yellow fever booster vaccination. These receptors all come from a man aged 30-40 years who received the YFV17D yellow fever vaccine.

The chain couples TRBV7-2 to TRBJ2-7; D is unclear. The CDR3 has 15 amino acids. Trimming took 3 bases from V and 0 from J, leaving 12 bases between them. CDR1 and CDR2 from the germline V gene are SGHTA and FQGNSA. CDR3 amino acids: CASSLNWASSYEQYF. In DNA, the CDR3 is TGTGCCAGCAGCTTGAATTGGGCCAGCTCCTACGAGCAGTACTTC.

This clonotype was observed a handful of times. V is TRBV29-1 and J is TRBJ2-7; D is ambiguous. Germline V lookup: CDR1 SQVTM, CDR2 ANQGSEA. The V gene lost 4 bases and the J gene lost 3 bases, with 10 bases spanning the gap. The CDR3 loop spans 12 amino acids. The CDR3 coding sequence is TGCAGCGTTGGAGAACAGAGCTACGAGCAGTACTTC. It specifies CSVGEQSYEQYF.

The chain recombines TRBV7-2 with TRBJ2-7; D is uncertain. CDR1 and CDR2 from the germline V gene are SGHTA and FQGNSA. This CDR3 is built from 14 residues. V was clipped by 2 bases and J by 2 bases, with 10 bases between them. CDR3 nucleotide sequence: TGTGCCAGCAGCTTAAACCGGGCCGCCTACGAGCAGTACTTC. Translating gives CASSLNRAAYEQYF.

This clonotype was seen ten or more times. V gene TRBV28 combines with J gene TRBJ2-1; TRBD2 aligns across 14 bases. The germline CDR1 and CDR2 sequences are MDHEN and SYDVKM. J gave up 2 bases and V 5 bases, and 2 bases lay outside the gene matches. CDR3 length equals 16 residues. As DNA, the CDR3 is TGTGCCAGCAGTACGACTAGCGGGAGGGCCTACAATGAGCAGTTCTTC. Its protein product is CASSTTSGRAYNEQFF.

This clonotype came up many times. The chain couples TRBV30 to TRBJ1-6, with D unclear. The CDR3 has 12 amino acids. From germline, CDR1 is GTSNPN and CDR2 SVGIG (reference sequence). V shed 2 bases and J shed 10 bases, with 9 bases lying between them. This chain's CDR3 is CAWSLLSSPLHF. The DNA for the CDR3 is TGTGCCTGGAGTTTGCTAAGCTCACCCCTCCACTTT.

This clonotype showed up just a few times. J is TRBJ2-7 and V is TRBV11-2; perhaps TRBD2 as D (5 bases). V was cut by 5 bases and J by 1 base, with 15 bases left in between. The CDR3 runs 15 residues. Germline V lookup: CDR1 SGHAT, CDR2 FQNNGV. CDR3 in DNA: TGTGCCAGCAGCCCCCGTTGGACTGAGTCCTACGAGCAGTACTTC. It yields the protein CASSPRWTESYEQYF.

This clonotype was detected only a few times. The genes are TRBV5-1 and TRBJ1-1; no clear D. The CDR3 runs to 14 residues. Trimming took off 1 base at V and 1 base at J, with 8 bases between the two ends. Looked up from germline, CDR1 is SGHRS and CDR2 is YFSETQ. CDR3 DNA sequence: TGCGCCAGCAGCTTGCGGGTTGGGAACACTGAAGCTTTCTTT. Protein sequence: CASSLRVGNTEAFF.

This clonotype was picked up many times. V is TRBV7-8 and J is TRBJ2-2; the D gene is possibly TRBD2 (5 bases). Germline V CDR1 and CDR2: SGHVS, FQNEAQ. V was cut by 10 bases and J by 7 bases, with 10 bases left in between. The CDR3 is 11 residues long. CDR3 DNA: TGTGCCAAAGCTAGCCGCGGGGAGCTGTTTTTT. Translating it yields CAKASRGELFF. The variable domain in full, with the rest retrieved from reference TRBV7-8 and TRBJ2-2, is GAGVSQSPRYKVAKRGQDVALRCDPISGHVSLFWYQQALGQGPEFLTYFQNEAQLDKSGLPSDRFFAERPEGSVSTLKIQRTQQEDSAVYLCAKASRGELFFGEGSRLTVL.